Listed here are 8 T cell receptor beta chains from one sample, sequenced in a study of shared clonotypes between healthy human individuals. Cells designated naive CD8 were CD45RO-negative and were positively selected for CCR7, with terminally differentiated effector memory CD45RA+ cells excluded. Repertoires were generated with immunoSEQ multiplex PCR, while TCRdb's copy carries only in-frame clones and drops some. The profile covers about 2.2 million clones, with about 92% appearing a single time and about 1.8% taken by the ten largest. Material: naive CD8+ T cells from PBMCs. The receptor source for this set is a man aged 18 to 30 in good health. Some clones in this sample may be carry-over from other donors' samples.

To note about this clone: Compared with germline, one end of the junction differs, possibly owing to a read error. The chain joins TRBV28 to TRBJ2-7, with 9 bases lining up with TRBD2. The CDR3 is 15 residues long. Germline CDR1 MDHEN, CDR2 SYDVKM. For the CDR3, the DNA is TGTGCCAGCAGAAACGGGCTAGCGGGAAATTACGTGCAGTACTTC. Translated, it gives CASRNGLAGNYVQYF.

The chain employs TRBV19 and TRBJ2-1; TRBD2 matches 9 bases. V was clipped by 7 bases and J by 8 bases; unmatched bases: 6. Germline V CDR1 and CDR2: LNHDA, SQIVND (reference sequence). The CDR3 length is 13 residues. The CDR3 bases are TGTGCCAGTAATAGCGGGAGTCGGGATGAGCAGTTCTTC. Protein product: CASNSGSRDEQFF.

The chain carries TRBV27 and TRBJ2-2; D possibly corresponds to TRBD2 (6 bases). Between the trimmed V and J ends, which lost 11 bases and 6 bases, there was a span of 16 bases. Germline V gene lookup returns CDR1 MNHEY and CDR2 SMNVEV (reference sequence). There are 13 residues in the CDR3. Written as DNA, the CDR3 is TGTGCCGCCAGGGTCGGGGGATCCGGGGAGCTGTTTTTT. Translated: CAARVGGSGELFF.

This clone was recorded once. The chain joins TRBV27 to TRBJ2-5; perhaps TRBD1 as D (8 bases). Germline V CDR1 and CDR2: MNHEY, SMNVEV (reference sequence). V shed 2 bases and J shed 9 bases, with 16 bases lying between them. The CDR3 consists of 14 residues. CDR3 amino acids: CASSLGWGGQAQYF. The CDR3 coding sequence is TGTGCCAGCAGTTTAGGGTGGGGGGGACAGGCCCAGTACTTC.

This clone was recorded a few times. V gene TRBV7-6 combines with J gene TRBJ2-2, with unresolved D. Germline-derived CDR1 and CDR2 are SGHVS and FNYEAQ. The V end was cut by 3 bases, the J end by 6 bases, with 8 bases between. The CDR3 is 13 residues long. CDR3 nucleotides: TGTGCCAGCAGCTTGGGCCGGGCCGGGGAGCTGTTTTTT. Residues: CASSLGRAGELFF. The full variable domain, in which reference TRBV7-6 and TRBJ2-2 provide the parts outside the CDR3, is GAGVSQSPRYKVTKRGQDVALRCDPISGHVSLYWYRQALGQGPEFLTYFNYEAQQDKSGLPNDRFSAERPEGSISTLTIQRTEQRDSAMYRCASSLGRAGELFFGEGSRLTVL.

The chain recombines TRBV29-1 with TRBJ2-5, with TRBD1 matching 12 bases. The better agreement between TRBJ2-7 and the DNA end casts doubt on the J call. Germline lookup yields CDR1 SQVTM and CDR2 ANQGSEA. This CDR3 has 15 residues. The DNA of the CDR3 is TGCAGCGTAACCGGGACAGGGGGCGTCTGGAACGAGCAGTACTTC. It specifies CSVTGTGGVWNEQYF.

A word on this clone: A junction end diverges from the germline sequence, so it may reflect a read error. This sequence joins TRBV19 and TRBJ2-7, with D uncertain. The germline CDR1 and CDR2 sequences are LNHDA and SQIVND (reference sequence). The CDR3 totals 12 residues. The CDR3 DNA follows: TGTGCCAGTAGTGTAGATTGGGGAGAGCAGTACTTC. Its translation: CASSVDWGEQYF.

The rearrangement links TRBV4-2 to TRBJ2-7; 11 bases fit TRBD2. Germline CDR1 and CDR2: LGHNA and YNFKEQ. The CDR3 is 15 amino acids. The V gene end was trimmed by 5 bases and the J gene end by 4 bases; junction bases not matched to a gene: 7. CDR3 sequence: CASSTGTSGFYEQYF. The CDR3 DNA follows: TGTGCCAGCAGCACAGGGACTAGCGGCTTTTACGAGCAGTACTTC.